These T cell receptor beta chains were read from a single sample in a study of CD8 T cells in cerebrospinal fluid in Alzheimer's disease. TCRdb derives one entry per CDR3 protein from the 10x single-cell sequencing reads, leaving out DNA. In all, the sample yields fewer than 900 distinct CDR3 sequences. Input material: cerebrospinal fluid. These receptors were obtained from a human donor in good health. CDR3s include the opening cysteine and the closing phenylalanine or tryptophan. Clone size is stated in some rows and not others, as once, few, many or a class when expanded.

V	J	size	CDR3
TRBV20-1	TRBJ2-5	large	CSAATGGRGAETQYF
TRBV5-1	TRBJ1-4	medium-sized	CASSQVGGGNEKLFF
TRBV6-1	TRBJ1-1	large	CASSVGGGATEAFF
TRBV27	TRBJ2-2	large	CASTLPGRSGRPGELFF
TRBV5-1	TRBJ2-7	large	CASSGTDTYEQYF
TRBV5-8	TRBJ1-1	NA	CASSLSRRVAFF
TRBV5-1	TRBJ2-1	large	CASSLAGQRGRDEQFF
TRBV9	TRBJ2-2	NA	CASSALTGELFF
TRBV6-2/TRBV6-3	TRBJ1-5	medium-sized	CASSYREGQGSTQPQHF
TRBV5-1	TRBJ1-2	medium-sized	CASSPELGNSYGYTF
TRBV28	TRBJ2-3	medium-sized	CASSFLAGTDTQYF
TRBV5-1	TRBJ2-3	large	CASSLYGQPTDTQYF
TRBV4-1	TRBJ1-2	medium-sized	CASSPGQGDANYGYTF
TRBV5-5	TRBJ1-5	large	CASSFTDNQPQHF
TRBV2	TRBJ1-2	medium-sized	CASRASLGQNYGYTF
TRBV6-5	TRBJ2-3	medium-sized	CASTSGVRTDTQYF
TRBV4-1	TRBJ1-5	medium-sized	CASSQEGQFNQPQHF
TRBV3-1	TRBJ2-7	large	CASGRGISYEQYF
TRBV9	TRBJ2-5	medium-sized	CASSVGLADQETQYF
TRBV9	TRBJ2-6	medium-sized	CASSVGDPSSGANVLTF
TRBV2	TRBJ1-2	medium-sized	CASSVDRNYGYTF
TRBV2	TRBJ1-1	NA	CASSRNMNTEAFF
TRBV30	TRBJ2-7	medium-sized	CAWRVQGDYEQYF
TRBV7-2	TRBJ1-2	large	CASSAQQGADGYTF
TRBV29-1	TRBJ2-3	medium-sized	CSVDKRGADTQYF
TRBV7-2	TRBJ2-3	hyperexpanded	CASSSLVTDTQYF
TRBV12-5	TRBJ1-5	medium-sized	CASGPNPEATQPQHF
TRBV18	TRBJ1-5	hyperexpanded	CASSPRPRDRVPSNQPQHF
TRBV4-1	TRBJ2-7	medium-sized	CASSQDWGISYEQYF
TRBV15	TRBJ1-3	medium-sized	CATLSGPSSGNTIYF
TRBV2	TRBJ2-5	medium-sized	CASNREGQQETQYF
TRBV9	TRBJ1-3	medium-sized	CASKQGAIGNTIYF
TRBV7-9	TRBJ2-7	medium-sized	CASSTDREGAYEQYF
TRBV28	TRBJ2-7	medium-sized	CASSSPGQGTYEQYF
TRBV2	TRBJ2-2	large	CARGATTNTGELFF
TRBV5-1	TRBJ1-1	medium-sized	CASSLGTTEAFF
TRBV2	TRBJ1-2	medium-sized	CASRGQGLDGYTF
TRBV19	TRBJ1-2	NA	CASSPSTSTGRLGYGYTF
TRBV18	TRBJ2-1	medium-sized	CASFGGGPYNEQFF
TRBV12-3/TRBV12-4	TRBJ2-2	medium-sized	CASSKLPGTTGELFF
TRBV4-2	TRBJ1-2	medium-sized	CASSQDFVTAPNYGYTF
TRBV5-1	TRBJ2-5	NA	CASSESRNPETQYF
TRBV6-5	TRBJ1-2	medium-sized	CASSYSTGENGYTF
TRBV7-3	TRBJ1-1	large	CASSLSGAGMSRTEAFF
TRBV7-9	TRBJ1-6	hyperexpanded	CASTQASSYNSPLHF
TRBV3-1	TRBJ2-5	large	CASSRNVREPNWETQYF
TRBV12-3/TRBV12-4	TRBJ2-7	medium-sized	CASTSEVDHEQYF
TRBV18	TRBJ1-5	large	CASSPKPPDRARNQPQHF
TRBV18	TRBJ1-2	medium-sized	CASSPRREAGYGYTF
TRBV12-3/TRBV12-4	TRBJ1-1	NA	CASTLGQGSTEAFF